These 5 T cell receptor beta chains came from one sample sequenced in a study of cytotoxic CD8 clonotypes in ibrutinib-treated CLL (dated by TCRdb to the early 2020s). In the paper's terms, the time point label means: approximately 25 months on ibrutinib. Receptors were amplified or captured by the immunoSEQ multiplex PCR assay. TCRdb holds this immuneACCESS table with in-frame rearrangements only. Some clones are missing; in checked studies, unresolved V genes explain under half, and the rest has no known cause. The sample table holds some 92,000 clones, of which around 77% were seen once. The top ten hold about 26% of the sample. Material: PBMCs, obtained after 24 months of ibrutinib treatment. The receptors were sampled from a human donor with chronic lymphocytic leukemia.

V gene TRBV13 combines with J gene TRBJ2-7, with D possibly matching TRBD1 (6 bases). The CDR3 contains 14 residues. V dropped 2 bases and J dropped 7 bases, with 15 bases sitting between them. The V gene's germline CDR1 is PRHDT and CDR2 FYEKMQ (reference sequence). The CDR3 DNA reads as TGTGCCAGCAGCTTACAGGGGCTCTTTGAGGAGCAGTACTTC. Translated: CASSLQGLFEEQYF.

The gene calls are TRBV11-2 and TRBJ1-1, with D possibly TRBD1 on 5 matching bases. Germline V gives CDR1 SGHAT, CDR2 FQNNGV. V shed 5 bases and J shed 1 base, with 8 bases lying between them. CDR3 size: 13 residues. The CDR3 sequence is CASSPRENTEAFF. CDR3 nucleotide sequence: TGTGCCAGCAGCCCCAGGGAGAACACTGAAGCTTTCTTT.

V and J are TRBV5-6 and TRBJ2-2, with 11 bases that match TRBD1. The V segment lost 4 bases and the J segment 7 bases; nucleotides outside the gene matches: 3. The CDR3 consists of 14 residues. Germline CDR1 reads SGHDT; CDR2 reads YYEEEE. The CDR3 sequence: CASSRDRGIGELFF. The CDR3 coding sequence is TGTGCCAGCAGCCGGGACAGGGGGATCGGGGAGCTGTTTTTT.

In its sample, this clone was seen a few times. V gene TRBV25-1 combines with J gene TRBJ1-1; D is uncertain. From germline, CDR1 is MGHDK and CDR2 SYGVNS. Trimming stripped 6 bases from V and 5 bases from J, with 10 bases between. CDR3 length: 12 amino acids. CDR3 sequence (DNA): TGTGCCAGCAGGCGCGGAGAGACTGAAGCTTTCTTT. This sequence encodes CASRRGETEAFF.

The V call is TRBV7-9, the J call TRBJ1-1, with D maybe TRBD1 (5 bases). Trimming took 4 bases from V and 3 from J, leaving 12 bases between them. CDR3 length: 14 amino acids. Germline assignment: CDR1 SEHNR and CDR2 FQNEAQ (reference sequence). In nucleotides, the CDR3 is TGTGCCAGCAGCTCCAGATGGGGGGACACTGAAGCTTTCTTT. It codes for CASSSRWGDTEAFF.